This T cell receptor (beta chain) was sequenced during a study of beta chain features in type 1 diabetes. Points from the study as a whole: For Type 1 diabetes patients, all four CD4+ subsets carried TCRB CDR3s that were moderately but significantly shorter.

This clone was recorded at least ten times. Its target is not known. cDNA synthesis used the whole RNA isolate, giving expressed TCRB sequences. Assay used: immunoSEQ multiplex PCR; TCRdb lists only in-frame clones, some missing. The data hold some 360,000 clones, with 9.6% observed a single time. V was cut by 2 bases and J by 3 bases, with 13 bases left in between. Germline CDR1 is ENHRY and CDR2 is SYGVKD. CDR3 length equals 15 residues. The source material was central memory CD4+ T cells from blood. The clonotype originates from a man aged 30 to 45 with type 1 diabetes. The rearrangement joins TRBV10-3 to TRBJ1-1; D might be TRBD1 (6 bases). CDR3 sequence reads: CAISENGGQDTEAFF. CDR3 DNA: TGTGCCATCAGTGAGAACGGGGGCCAGGACACTGAAGCTTTCTTT.